These 25 T cell receptor beta chains were sequenced from one sample in a study of post-analysis software for immune sequencing data. These receptors have no known antigen. Broader study findings: Higher frequency in patients than in controls was seen for roughly five TRBV segments, with TRBV5-6, TRBV5-1 and TRBV20-1 among them.

The library was made from cDNA and included unique molecular identifiers. In TCRdb, the PCR reads were re-called with MiXCR into one record per CDR3 protein. The sample lists about 430,000 distinct CDR3 sequences, approximately 37% occurring once. The sequencing sample was made of blood. Receptors originate from a girl aged 2 to 10 with multiple sclerosis.

CDR3 region: CASGDRVQETQFF. The CDR3 coding sequence is TGTGCCAGCGGGGACAGGGTACAAGAGACCCAGTTCTTC. The chain links TRBV6-5 to TRBJ2-1; 9 nucleotides agree with TRBD1. The V gene's germline CDR1 is MNHEY and CDR2 SVGAGI. V was clipped by 8 bases and J by 13 bases; unmatched bases: 12. This CDR3 is 13 amino acids long.

This clonotype was detected only once. The chain couples TRBV20-1 to TRBJ2-1; D ambiguous. V dropped 6 bases and J dropped 6 bases, with 15 bases sitting between them. The CDR3 sequence is 13 residues long. From germline, CDR1 is DFQATT and CDR2 SNEGSKA (reference sequence). The CDR3 here is CSARIVNCNEQFF. The CDR3 DNA sequence: TGCAGTGCCAGAATAGTCAACTGCAATGAGCAGTTCTTC.

The V call is TRBV2, the J call TRBJ1-6; 8 bases match TRBD1. The CDR3 has 13 amino acids. Germline CDR1 and CDR2: SNHLY and FYNNEI. V dropped 4 bases and J dropped 10; count of bases not matched to a gene: 3. CDR3 loop: CASSAAGGSPLHF. CDR3 DNA: TGTGCCAGCAGTGCGGCAGGGGGCTCACCCCTCCACTTT.

This clonotype has more than one count but fewer than ten. The J gene is TRBJ1-2, the V gene TRBV28; 11 nucleotides align to TRBD1. This CDR3 comprises 15 residues. The V gene end was trimmed by 10 bases and the J gene end by 4 bases; junction bases not matched to a gene: 11. The germline V gene has CDR1 MDHEN and CDR2 SYDVKM. The CDR3 here is CAIHGQGAISYGYTF. CDR3 bases: TGTGCCATTCACGGACAGGGGGCAATTAGCTATGGCTACACCTTC.

This chain uses TRBV15 with TRBJ2-7, with TRBD1 matching 11 bases. The V and J ends lost 5 bases and 4 bases, in that order; junction bases with no gene match: 7. The germline gives CDR1 LNHNV, CDR2 YYDKDF (reference sequence). The CDR3 is 15 amino acids. The CDR3 is CATSRTGTGGYEQYF. CDR3 coding DNA: TGTGCCACCAGCCGAACCGGGACAGGGGGGTACGAGCAGTACTTC.

This clonotype was recorded a few times. This chain links TRBV9 with TRBJ2-7; D call uncertain. Germline V lookup: CDR1 SGDLS, CDR2 YYNGEE. Trimming took off 2 bases at V and 7 bases at J, with 13 bases between the two ends. The CDR3 is 13 amino acids. CDR3 loop: CASSVEDIGEQYF. For the CDR3, the DNA is TGTGCCAGCAGCGTTGAAGATATTGGGGAGCAGTACTTC.

J is TRBJ2-5 and V is TRBV5-1, with unresolved D. This CDR3 spans 16 amino acids. V was clipped by 0 bases and J by 3 bases, with 15 bases between them. Per germline, CDR1 SGHRS and CDR2 YFSETQ. The CDR3 DNA sequence: TGCGCCAGCAGCTTGGCCAGTTGGTTCGGCGAAGAGACCCAGTACTTC. As protein: CASSLASWFGEETQYF.

V gene TRBV11-2 combines with J gene TRBJ2-3; 8 bases are a match to TRBD1. After removal of 4 bases from V and 1 base from J, the junction contained 4 bases not matched to a gene. CDR3 size: 15 residues. CDR1 and CDR2 (germline): SGHAT, FQNNGV. Written as DNA, the CDR3 is TGTGCCAGCAGCTCCAAGACAGGGGGCACAGATACGCAGTATTTT. Its translation: CASSSKTGGTDTQYF. Looking up the rest from reference TRBV11-2 and TRBJ2-3 gives the full variable domain: EAGVAQSPRYKIIEKRQSVAFWCNPISGHATLYWYQQILGQGPKLLIQFQNNGVVDDSQLPKDRFSAERLKGVDSTLKIQPAKLEDSAVYLCASSSKTGGTDTQYFGPGTRLTVL.

This clonotype was seen only a few times. The chain links TRBV4-2 to TRBJ2-5; D is undetermined. CDR3 length: 13 amino acids. V was cut by 0 bases and J by 0 bases, with 2 bases left in between. Germline assignment: CDR1 LGHNA and CDR2 YNFKEQ. The CDR3: CASSQENQETQYF. In DNA, the CDR3 is TGTGCCAGCAGCCAAGAGAACCAAGAGACCCAGTACTTC.

The table lists this clonotype with many counts. The gene calls are TRBV29-1 and TRBJ2-5; D is ambiguous. CDR3 length: 10 amino acids. The V gene's germline CDR1 is SQVTM and CDR2 ANQGSEA. Trimming took 7 bases from V and 5 from J, leaving 8 bases between them. Written as DNA, the CDR3 is TGCAGCGCGGGTGAGGAGACCCAGTACTTC. Amino acid sequence: CSAGEETQYF. Full variable domain (rest looked up from reference TRBV29-1 and TRBJ2-5): SAVISQKPSRDICQRGTSLTIQCQVDSQVTMMFWYRQQPGQSLTLIATANQGSEATYESGFVIDKFPISRPNLTFSTLTVSNMSPEDSSIYLCSAGEETQYFGPGTRLLVL.

The chain is built from TRBV2 and TRBJ2-5; TRBD1 is a possible D gene (6 bases). Germline CDR1 reads SNHLY; CDR2 reads FYNNEI. This CDR3 comprises 13 residues. V was pared by 6 bases and J by 2 bases, with 10 bases between. DNA for the CDR3: TGTGCCAGCAGACAGGGAACACAAGAGACCCAGTACTTC. Its protein is CASRQGTQETQYF.

This clonotype occurred a few times. V gene TRBV28 combines with J gene TRBJ1-6; D uncertain. Looked up from germline, CDR1 is MDHEN and CDR2 is SYDVKM. Trimming removed 1 base at V and 8 bases at J, with 12 bases between. CDR3 size: 15 residues. CDR3 sequence (DNA): TGTGCCAGCAGTTTATCCAGTCTGGGCGATTCACCCCTCCACTTT. Encoded protein: CASSLSSLGDSPLHF. Variable domain in full (rest from reference TRBV28 and TRBJ1-6): DVKVTQSSRYLVKRTGEKVFLECVQDMDHENMFWYRQDPGLGLRLIYFSYDVKMKEKGDIPEGYSVSREKKERFSLILESASTNQTSMYLCASSLSSLGDSPLHFGNGTRLTVT.

This clonotype occurred once. It may be a read error: a sequence one base away is much more abundant. The rearrangement uses TRBV28 and TRBJ2-5, with 10 bases identical to TRBD1. V gave up 5 bases and J gave up 6 bases; unmatched junction bases: 12. CDR3 size: 16 residues. Germline loops: CDR1 MDHEN, CDR2 SYDVKM. CDR3 sequence: CASSGGPGQGRKTQYF. In DNA, the CDR3 is TGTGCCAGCAGTGGGGGCCCGGGACAGGGGCGAAAGACCCAGTACTTC.

The gene calls are TRBV7-9 and TRBJ2-5, with TRBD2 as a possible D gene (5 bases). CDR3 size: 13 residues. The V gene lost 3 bases and the J gene lost 9 bases, with 14 bases spanning the gap. CDR1 and CDR2 from the germline V gene are SEHNR and FQNEAQ (reference sequence). The CDR3: CASSFDYGGAQYF. Here the CDR3 DNA reads TGTGCCAGCAGCTTCGACTACGGTGGGGCCCAGTACTTC.

The V gene is TRBV6-5, the J gene TRBJ1-5; perhaps TRBD1 as D (6 bases). V dropped 6 bases and J dropped 6 bases, with 18 bases sitting between them. Germline CDR1 MNHEY, CDR2 SVGAGI. The CDR3 totals 15 residues. The CDR3 nucleotides are TGTGCCAGCAGCCGTACCAGGGGAAGGGGTCAGCCCCAGCATTTT. This codes for CASSRTRGRGQPQHF.

V gene TRBV3-1 combines with J gene TRBJ2-5, with 10 bases fitting TRBD2. The assigned J gene may be wrong: the sequence end matches TRBJ2-7 better. The germline CDR1 and CDR2 sequences are LGHDT and YNNKEL (reference sequence). The CDR3 extends over 16 amino acids. CDR3 bases: TGTGCCAGCAGCCAAATGCTAGCGGGAGCCTCCTACGAGCAGTACTTC. This sequence encodes CASSQMLAGASYEQYF.

V and J are TRBV13 and TRBJ1-2; tentatively, D is TRBD1 (6 bases). V was shortened by 8 bases and J by 8 bases, with 27 bases between the two germline ends. The CDR3 is 16 amino acids. Germline V gene data show CDR1 as PRHDT and CDR2 as FYEKMQ (reference sequence). The CDR3 DNA reads TGTGCCAGCGTTTCTCTTTCCGACAGGCTGGTATTAGGCTACACCTTC. This gives the protein CASVSLSDRLVLGYTF.

The chain recombines TRBV20-1 with TRBJ2-7, with D tentatively TRBD1 (6 bases). Trimming took off 3 bases at V and 4 bases at J, with 19 bases between the two ends. CDR3 length equals 15 residues. CDR1 and CDR2 from the germline V gene are DFQATT and SNEGSKA (reference sequence). In DNA form, the CDR3 reads TGCAGTGCTAGGGGGGTCCCAGGGGCCGATTACGAGCAGTACTTC. The encoded protein is CSARGVPGADYEQYF.

There are a few counts of this clonotype. The chain links TRBV6-5 to TRBJ2-7; D gene unclear. Germline V lookup: CDR1 MNHEY, CDR2 SVGAGI. CDR3 size: 14 residues. V lost 6 bases and J 3 bases, leaving 15 bases between the germline ends. CDR3 amino acids: CASSLTSLFYEQYF. CDR3 DNA: TGTGCCAGCAGCCTTACCTCCCTGTTCTACGAGCAGTACTTC.

The V call is TRBV12-3 or TRBV12-4, the J call TRBJ1-1; D is unresolved. Trimming took 3 bases from V and 0 from J, leaving 11 bases between them. This CDR3 has 15 residues. The CDR3 nucleotides are TGTGCCAGCAGTTTCGTCGGCAAGATGAACACTGAAGCTTTCTTT. It specifies CASSFVGKMNTEAFF.

This clonotype has a handful of counts. The gene calls are TRBV20-1 and TRBJ2-5, with a tentative D call TRBD1 (6 bases). Trimming took off 6 bases at V and 5 bases at J, with 10 bases between the two ends. Germline V gene lookup returns CDR1 DFQATT and CDR2 SNEGSKA (reference sequence). The CDR3 is 11 residues long. The CDR3 DNA reads TGCAGTGCCAGGGGCATGGAGACCCAGTACTTC. It codes for CSARGMETQYF.

The V call is TRBV3-1, the J call TRBJ2-4; the D is unclear. The V gene lost 1 base and the J gene lost 7 bases, with 11 bases spanning the gap. CDR1 and CDR2 from the germline V gene are LGHDT and YNNKEL (reference sequence). The CDR3 runs to 14 residues. CDR3 in DNA: TGTGCCAGCAGCCAAGGAAGCGCCGCCAACATTCAGTACTTC. This encodes CASSQGSAANIQYF.

V gene TRBV3-1 combines with J gene TRBJ2-5, with 10 bases fitting TRBD2. CDR1 is LGHDT and CDR2 is YNNKEL in the germline V gene (reference sequence). CDR3 length: 17 amino acids. V shed 4 bases, J shed 4 bases, and the junction held 12 bases outside the gene matches. CDR3 nucleotide sequence: TGTGCCAGCAGCCGAGTTATCAGCGGGGGGGCCGGAGAGACCCAGTACTTC. Residues: CASSRVISGGAGETQYF.

This clonotype has just one count. This chain connects TRBV6-5 to TRBJ1-4, with D tentatively TRBD1 (6 bases). Germline V CDR1 and CDR2: MNHEY, SVGAGI. The CDR3 length is 15 residues. Trimming took off 6 bases at V and 0 bases at J, with 11 bases between the two ends. CDR3 bases: TGTGCCAGCAGGACCCGACAGGCAACTAATGAAAAACTGTTTTTT. Residues: CASRTRQATNEKLFF.

The chain combines TRBV13 with TRBJ2-7; D not certain. Trimming removed 3 bases at V and 0 bases at J, with 12 bases between. The CDR3 consists of 15 residues. CDR1 and CDR2 (germline): PRHDT, FYEKMQ (reference sequence). The CDR3 DNA follows: TGTGCCAGCAGCTTGAACGGGCTGCTCTCCTACGAGCAGTACTTC. It codes for CASSLNGLLSYEQYF.